This T cell receptor (beta chain) was sequenced for a study of response to subunit inactivated influenza vaccine. General study points: The authors suggested that every seasonal influenza vaccination recruits few new T cells.

TCRdb reprocessed the RT-PCR reads via MiXCR and lists one record per CDR3 protein. The sample includes 500,000 to 600,000 distinct CDR3 sequences, 7.5% to 8.5% of them seen just once. Germline V gives CDR1 LNHDA, CDR2 SQIVND (reference sequence). The V gene lost 3 bases and the J gene lost 0 bases, with 15 bases spanning the gap. The CDR3 sequence is 17 residues long. Concerning this clonotype: What it binds is not known.

Sequencing was performed on PBMCs from blood, taken roughly 24 months after vaccination. The J gene is TRBJ2-4, the V gene TRBV19; D is ambiguous. The TCR sequence derives from a man between 50 and 69 years old who received an inactivated influenza vaccine. CDR3 coding DNA: TGTGCCAGTAGTATCCTCTTTACACCCCTAGCCAAAAACATTCAGTACTTC. Translation gives CASSILFTPLAKNIQYF.